The 5 T cell receptor beta chains in this list originate from one sample, sequenced in a study of T cell repertoires in cytomegalovirus infection (dated by TCRdb to about 2019). The instrument was an Illumina HiSeq 1500. TCRdb ran its own pipeline on the public reads, namely fastp trimming at Q25 and MiXCR clone calling, and kept in-frame beta chains. Here each entry gathers all rows of one CDR3 protein and keeps the most common genes and DNA. The sample includes about 360,000 distinct CDR3 sequences, with roughly 20% observed a single time. The top ten clonotypes cover 8.7% of the sample. The source material was PBMCs. The receptors originated from a human donor in good health (CMV status not recorded). Some clones in this sample may be carry-over from other donors' samples.

This clonotype has ten or more counts. The chain recombines TRBV7-2 with TRBJ1-5; D not certain. Germline V gives CDR1 SGHTA, CDR2 FQGNSA. V was clipped by 2 bases and J by 0 bases, with 11 bases between them. This CDR3 contains 16 residues. As DNA, the CDR3 is TGTGCCAGCAGCTTAAGAGGTGGCAGTAGCAATCAGCCCCAGCATTTT. Protein: CASSLRGGSSNQPQHF.

The genes are TRBV11-2 and TRBJ1-1, with unresolved D. From germline, CDR1 is SGHAT and CDR2 FQNNGV. V shed 3 bases and J shed 5 bases, with 19 bases lying between them. The CDR3 sequence is 16 residues long. The CDR3 protein is CASSFISDMSGTEAFF. In DNA, the CDR3 is TGTGCCAGCAGCTTTATCTCCGACATGTCGGGAACTGAAGCTTTCTTT.

The sample holds many counts of this clonotype. J is TRBJ2-3 and V is TRBV28; TRBD1 is a possible D gene (6 bases). V gave up 10 bases and J gave up 6 bases, with 17 bases separating them. Germline CDR1 MDHEN, CDR2 SYDVKM. CDR3 length: 13 residues. CDR3 coding DNA: TGTGCCACCTCCCGGTCAGGGGTCGATACGCAGTATTTT. Its protein is CATSRSGVDTQYF.

This CDR3 reads CASSLGTLTDTQYF. For the CDR3, the DNA is TGTGCCAGCAGTCTAGGAACTCTCACAGATACGCAGTATTTT. The chain recombines TRBV5-6 with TRBJ2-3; the D is unclear. The V gene's germline CDR1 is SGHDT and CDR2 YYEEEE. The CDR3 runs to 14 residues. V was pared by 5 bases and J by 2 bases, with 12 bases between.

This rearrangement joins TRBV18 to TRBJ2-7, with 9 nucleotides matching TRBD2. The CDR3 is 13 amino acids. The J segment lost 6 bases and the V segment lost 6 bases, leaving 6 bases of the junction unmatched. Germline V gene lookup returns CDR1 KGHSH and CDR2 LQKENI. The CDR3 DNA reads TGTGCCAGCTCCCCCAGCGGGGGGCTCGAGCAGTACTTC. This sequence encodes CASSPSGGLEQYF.